What follows are 12 T cell receptor beta chains derived from one specimen sequenced in a study of blood T cells in healthy people across ages. For the second PCR, which ran for about 7 to 12 cycles, a sample-barcoded 5' primer and a J-beta primer mix were used. TCRdb reprocessed the 5' RACE reads with MiXCR, giving one entry per CDR3 protein. This table has about 1.8 million distinct CDR3 sequences, less than 50% appearing once. Sequencing input: blood. These receptors all stem from a middle-aged woman in good health.

This chain joins TRBV7-9 and TRBJ2-1, with a tentative D call TRBD2 (5 bases). CDR3 length: 15 residues. Germline CDR1 and CDR2: SEHNR and FQNEAQ (reference sequence). V gave up 4 bases and J gave up 8 bases, with 18 bases separating them. The DNA for the CDR3 is TGTGCCAGCAGCTCCCCTCCCGGGGTTCAGCATGAGCAGTTCTTC. Translation gives CASSSPPGVQHEQFF.

V and J are TRBV20-1 and TRBJ2-5; D unclear. In germline, CDR1 is DFQATT, CDR2 SNEGSKA (reference sequence). The germline V and J ends were trimmed by 3 bases and 0 bases, with 2 bases remaining between them. This CDR3 has 11 amino acids. CDR3 coding DNA: TGCAGTGCTAGTCACCAAGAGACCCAGTACTTC. Translation gives CSASHQETQYF.

This rearrangement joins TRBV20-1 to TRBJ2-7; a weak D match, TRBD1 (5 bases). Trimming pared 2 bases from V and 0 bases from J, leaving 14 bases between. From germline, CDR1 is DFQATT and CDR2 SNEGSKA (reference sequence). The CDR3 has 15 residues. CDR3 sequence: CSARPPGQGSYEQYF. CDR3 coding DNA: TGCAGTGCTAGACCTCCCGGGCAGGGCTCCTACGAGCAGTACTTC.

The chain is built from TRBV6-5 and TRBJ2-7; D might be TRBD2 (6 bases). Trimming removed 6 bases from V and 7 bases from J, with 25 bases in between. The CDR3 sequence is 16 residues long. Germline V gives CDR1 MNHEY, CDR2 SVGAGI. CDR3 residues: CASRPTTGGTYNEQYF. DNA for the CDR3: TGTGCCAGCAGACCCACGACCGGGGGAACCTACAATGAGCAGTACTTC.

This clonotype came up many times. This chain links TRBV29-1 with TRBJ2-1, with 10 bases identical to TRBD1. This CDR3 comprises 13 residues. The J segment lost 6 bases and the V segment lost 7 bases, leaving 6 bases of the junction unmatched. The germline gives CDR1 SQVTM, CDR2 ANQGSEA. The CDR3 protein is CSATGTGVNEQFF. The DNA for the CDR3 is TGCAGCGCAACCGGGACAGGGGTCAATGAGCAGTTCTTC.

This chain connects TRBV4-1 to TRBJ2-7, with TRBD1 as a possible D gene (5 bases). The CDR3 has 15 residues. Germline CDR1 is MGHRA and CDR2 is YSYEKL. V lost 4 bases and J 2 bases, leaving 15 bases between the germline ends. The CDR3 loop is CASSRNMDTAYEQYF. DNA of the CDR3: TGCGCCAGCAGCCGAAATATGGACACAGCCTACGAGCAGTACTTC.

This clonotype was seen more than once but under ten times. The CDR3 nucleotides read TGTGCCAGCAGCTACAACGAAGGGAGCGGGGCGAATGAGCAGTTCTTC. Protein product: CASSYNEGSGANEQFF. V is TRBV11-1 and J is TRBJ2-1, with TRBD2 matching over 7 bases. The CDR3 runs to 16 residues. Germline values: CDR1 SGHAT, CDR2 FQDESV (reference sequence). With V trimmed by 4 bases and J by 7 bases, 13 bases remained unmatched.

The chain joins TRBV28 to TRBJ1-5; 7 bases fit TRBD1. The germline V gene has CDR1 MDHEN and CDR2 SYDVKM. The CDR3 has 13 residues. V lost 8 bases and J lost 4; bases outside the gene matches: 5. Written as DNA, the CDR3 is TGTGCCAGCGGAAGACAGGGTAATCAGCCCCAGCATTTT. As protein: CASGRQGNQPQHF.

This chain uses TRBV20-1 with TRBJ2-7; 14 positions agree with TRBD2. Trimming removed 3 bases from V and 2 bases from J; junction bases left unmatched: 9. The CDR3 sequence is 17 residues long. Germline V gene data show CDR1 as DFQATT and CDR2 as SNEGSKA (reference sequence). The CDR3 reads CSASSGTSGGKTYEQYF. DNA for the CDR3: TGCAGTGCTAGTTCCGGGACTAGCGGGGGAAAGACCTACGAGCAGTACTTC.

The J gene is TRBJ2-3, the V gene TRBV7-2, with TRBD2 identical over 8 bases. V gave up 1 base and J gave up 5 bases; unmatched junction bases: 8. The CDR3 contains 16 residues. Germline loops: CDR1 SGHTA, CDR2 FQGNSA. The CDR3 sequence: CASSLGGGGRIDTQYF. CDR3 coding DNA: TGTGCCAGCAGCTTAGGCGGCGGGGGGAGGATAGATACGCAGTATTTT.

The rearrangement uses TRBV7-9 and TRBJ2-5; D unclear. The V and J ends lost 2 bases and 5 bases respectively, with 18 bases between them. Germline V gives CDR1 SEHNR, CDR2 FQNEAQ (reference sequence). CDR3 size: 16 residues. CDR3: CASSLSRWAERETQYF. CDR3 bases: TGTGCCAGCAGCTTATCCAGATGGGCGGAAAGGGAGACCCAGTACTTC.

This clonotype was seen repeatedly, ten times or more. The chain uses TRBV4-1 and TRBJ1-1, with D hard to call. This CDR3 comprises 15 residues. V was pared by 5 bases and J by 6 bases, with 19 bases between. Germline V gene sequence: CDR1 MGHRA, CDR2 YSYEKL. In DNA form, the CDR3 reads TGCGCCAGCAGCTCCGTTACGACATATCGCGCTGAAGCTTTCTTT. Translating it yields CASSSVTTYRAEAFF.